These 32 T cell receptor beta chains share one sample of origin, sequenced in a study of blood T cell repertoires in COVID-19 (dated by TCRdb to 2018 to 2021). The library was produced with the immunoSEQ multiplex PCR assay. As stored in TCRdb, this immuneACCESS dataset retains in-frame rearrangements with V and J assigned. A fraction of the clones does not appear; measured against another copy, unresolved V genes explain less than half of the discrepancy, and the remainder lacks a known reason. The sample data list 200,000 to 250,000 clones, and roughly 90% of these were observed just once. The top ten clonotypes cover less than 8% of the sample. Sequences were obtained from peripheral blood. The source of these receptors is a man aged 55 to 69 with acute or convalescent COVID-19.

J is TRBJ2-1 and V is TRBV14, with D hard to call. V lost 4 bases and J lost 7, with 8 bases in between. The germline gives CDR1 SGHDN, CDR2 FVKESK. This CDR3 comprises 12 residues. CDR3 nucleotide sequence: TGTGCCAGCAGCCCCCTGAGGAATGAGCAGTTCTTC. Amino acid sequence: CASSPLRNEQFF.

The V and J genes are TRBV6-2 or TRBV6-3 and TRBJ2-5, with 7 nucleotides matching TRBD2. The CDR3 extends over 17 amino acids. Germline assignment: CDR1 MNHEY and CDR2 SVGEGT. The V gene end was trimmed by 6 bases and the J gene end by 4 bases; junction bases not matched to a gene: 17. For the CDR3, the DNA is TGTGCCAGCAGCCCGTTGGCGGGAGTGGGATCGCGAGAGACCCAGTACTTC. It codes for CASSPLAGVGSRETQYF.

The chain joins TRBV10-1 to TRBJ1-5; unclear D gene. Deletions cut 10 bases from V and 5 bases from J, with 30 bases between. The CDR3 runs 18 residues. Germline CDR1 is WNHNN and CDR2 is SYGVQD (reference sequence). The CDR3 sequence is CATRKGWRDFKRDQPQHF. CDR3 nucleotide sequence: TGCGCCACCCGAAAGGGTTGGAGGGATTTCAAACGGGATCAGCCCCAGCATTTT.

The V and J genes are TRBV7-8 and TRBJ2-2, with 7 positions matching TRBD1. Trimming removed 11 bases from V and 5 bases from J; junction bases left unmatched: 8. This CDR3 region has 13 residues. From germline, CDR1 is SGHVS and CDR2 FQNEAQ. The CDR3 DNA reads TGTGCCGGGGGACAGTGGGGGACCGGGGAGCTGTTTTTT. Translated, it gives CAGGQWGTGELFF.

The gene calls are TRBV30 and TRBJ2-1, with 9 bases lining up with TRBD2. Germline assignment: CDR1 GTSNPN and CDR2 SVGIG (reference sequence). CDR3 length: 15 amino acids. V was clipped by 0 bases and J by 8 bases; unmatched bases: 8. This CDR3 reads CAWSVSSGRLDEQFF. Written as DNA, the CDR3 is TGTGCCTGGAGTGTAAGCAGCGGGAGGCTTGATGAGCAGTTCTTC.

This chain uses TRBV15 with TRBJ2-5; D is unclear. Trimming removed 1 base from V and 4 bases from J, with 4 bases in between. Per germline, CDR1 LNHNV and CDR2 YYDKDF (reference sequence). There are 12 residues in the CDR3. CDR3 sequence (DNA): TGTGCCACCAGCAGAGGGCTAGAGACCCAGTACTTC. It specifies CATSRGLETQYF.

V usage is TRBV19 and J usage is TRBJ1-2; D gene ambiguous. Germline-derived CDR1 and CDR2 are LNHDA and SQIVND (reference sequence). The CDR3 length is 11 residues. The germline V and J ends were trimmed by 2 bases and 7 bases, with 5 bases remaining between them. CDR3 coding DNA: TGTGCCAGTAGTATACGGTCTGGCTACACCTTC. It encodes CASSIRSGYTF.

The rearrangement links TRBV18 to TRBJ2-2; the match to TRBD1 covers 9 bases. Germline assignment: CDR1 KGHSH and CDR2 LQKENI. The CDR3 runs to 16 residues. V was pared by 8 bases and J by 6 bases, with 13 bases of the junction left unmatched. Written as DNA, the CDR3 is TGTGCCAGCACTACAGGGGGCGCGAACATCCCCGGGGAGCTGTTTTTT. Its protein product is CASTTGGANIPGELFF.

The chain combines TRBV28 with TRBJ1-4, with D maybe TRBD1 (5 bases). Trimming cost V 5 bases and J 5 bases, with 15 bases left between them. CDR3 length equals 15 residues. Germline CDR1 is MDHEN and CDR2 is SYDVKM. The CDR3 sequence: CASSRSLRGNEKLFF. In DNA, the CDR3 is TGTGCCAGCAGTAGGTCCCTAAGGGGAAATGAAAAACTGTTTTTT.

This chain uses TRBV6-2 or TRBV6-3 with TRBJ1-5, with a possible D match to TRBD1 (5 bases). The V gene lost 6 bases and the J gene lost 2 bases, with 20 bases spanning the gap. The CDR3 is made up of 17 amino acids. Germline CDR1 and CDR2: MNHEY and SVGEGT. The CDR3: CASSPSGGTGGNQPQHF. The CDR3 DNA reads TGTGCCAGCAGCCCCTCCGGGGGGACTGGAGGCAATCAGCCCCAGCATTTT.

This chain links TRBV5-1 with TRBJ2-1; D may be TRBD2 (6 bases). The V and J ends lost 1 base and 4 bases respectively, with 18 bases between them. Germline V CDR1 and CDR2: SGHRS, YFSETQ. This CDR3 is built from 17 residues. This chain's CDR3 is CASSLWFGGTDYNEQFF. CDR3 nucleotide sequence: TGCGCCAGCAGCTTGTGGTTTGGTGGGACTGATTACAATGAGCAGTTCTTC. The full variable domain, completed using reference TRBV5-1 and TRBJ2-1, is KAGVTQTPRYLIKTRGQQVTLSCSPISGHRSVSWYQQTPGQGLQFLFEYFSETQRNKGNFPGRFSGRQFSNSRSEMNVSTLELGDSALYLCASSLWFGGTDYNEQFFGPGTRLTVL.

The sample holds one count of this clone. This chain connects TRBV6-5 to TRBJ1-4, with D unclear. CDR3 size: 16 residues. The V end was cut by 2 bases, the J end by 2 bases, with 12 bases between. Germline CDR1 is MNHEY and CDR2 is SVGAGI. The CDR3 region has the DNA TGTGCCAGCAGTTACAGTCAGTTAATGACTAATGAAAAACTGTTTTTT. This translates into CASSYSQLMTNEKLFF.

The rearrangement joins TRBV19 to TRBJ2-3, with D perhaps TRBD1 (6 bases). CDR3 length: 14 amino acids. The ends were cut back, 5 bases at V and 4 bases at J, with 13 bases in the middle. Germline CDR1 reads LNHDA; CDR2 reads SQIVND (reference sequence). CDR3 amino acids: CASSPYREADTQYF. The CDR3 DNA is TGTGCCAGTAGTCCATACAGGGAAGCAGATACGCAGTATTTT.

This clone has a single count. This chain links TRBV28 with TRBJ2-1; TRBD1 matches 9 bases. Germline CDR1 is MDHEN and CDR2 is SYDVKM. This CDR3 contains 15 residues. Trimming cost V 6 bases and J 7 bases; bases outside gene matches: 10. CDR3 loop: CASSPSGTGRNEQFF. CDR3 DNA: TGTGCCAGCAGCCCATCCGGGACAGGGCGTAATGAGCAGTTCTTC.

J is TRBJ2-1 and V is TRBV4-3; 8 nucleotides align to TRBD2. Germline CDR1 reads LGHNA; CDR2 reads YSLEER. The V and J ends lost 0 bases and 7 bases, in that order; junction bases with no gene match: 14. The CDR3 covers 18 residues. The CDR3 bases are TGCGCCAGCAGCCAAGATCTTAGCGGGGCCTCCTACTTGAATGAGCAGTTCTTC. As protein: CASSQDLSGASYLNEQFF.

The chain has TRBV2 and TRBJ2-1, with D perhaps TRBD2 (5 bases). The ends were cut back, 4 bases at V and 0 bases at J, with 10 bases in the middle. CDR3 size: 15 residues. Germline V gene data show CDR1 as SNHLY and CDR2 as FYNNEI. The CDR3 loop is CASSAGIFSYNEQFF. Written as DNA, the CDR3 is TGTGCCAGCAGTGCCGGGATATTCTCCTACAATGAGCAGTTCTTC. The full variable domain, in which reference TRBV2 and TRBJ2-1 provide the parts outside the CDR3, is EPEVTQTPSHQVTQMGQEVILRCVPISNHLYFYWYRQILGQKVEFLVSFYNNEISEKSEIFDDQFSVERPDGSNFTLKIRSTKLEDSAMYFCASSAGIFSYNEQFFGPGTRLTVL.

This sequence joins TRBV4-3 and TRBJ2-2; TRBD2 agrees at 12 bases. V shed 11 bases and J 6 bases; nucleotides not matched to a gene: 19. This CDR3 comprises 18 residues. The germline gives CDR1 LGHNA, CDR2 YSLEER. CDR3 sequence reads: CASSQSTSGSRRAGELFF. The CDR3 region has the DNA TGCGCCTCCTCCCAATCGACTAGCGGGAGTAGAAGGGCCGGGGAGCTGTTTTTT.

To note about this clone: This specimen includes other DNA sequences encoding the same CDR3. The CDR3 nucleotides read TGTGCCAGCAGTGAAACTGGCAATCAGCCCCAGCATTTT. Translating gives CASSETGNQPQHF. The V and J genes are TRBV6-1 and TRBJ1-5; D not resolved. Trimming removed 2 bases at V and 2 bases at J, with 4 bases between. From germline, CDR1 is MNHNS and CDR2 SASEGT. CDR3 size: 13 residues.

Here the CDR3 DNA reads TGTGCCAGCAGCTCTGACACTCATAGTTATTCCTCTGGAAACACCATATATTTT. Translated: CASSSDTHSYSSGNTIYF. This sequence joins TRBV7-9 and TRBJ1-3; D unclear. V lost 4 bases and J lost 0, with 19 bases in between. CDR3 size: 18 residues. Germline V gives CDR1 SEHNR, CDR2 FQNEAQ (reference sequence).

CDR3 sequence reads: CASSLTRAGVNSPLHF. The CDR3 region has the DNA TGTGCCAGCTCACTTACTAGGGCAGGAGTAAATTCACCCCTCCACTTT. This chain links TRBV18 with TRBJ1-6, with unresolved D. The V and J ends lost 4 bases and 7 bases respectively, with 17 bases between them. The V gene's germline CDR1 is KGHSH and CDR2 LQKENI. The CDR3 runs to 16 residues.

V usage is TRBV6-5 and J usage is TRBJ2-7; D uncertain. The germline V and J ends were trimmed by 7 bases and 0 bases, with 16 bases remaining between them. From germline, CDR1 is MNHEY and CDR2 SVGAGI. The CDR3 spans 15 residues. This chain's CDR3 is CASIRMAVSSYEQYF. In nucleotides, the CDR3 is TGTGCCAGCATCCGGATGGCGGTGAGCTCCTACGAGCAGTACTTC.

The J gene is TRBJ1-6, the V gene TRBV29-1, with D maybe TRBD1 (6 bases). Per germline, CDR1 SQVTM and CDR2 ANQGSEA. Trimming cost V 5 bases and J 7 bases, with 12 bases left between them. This CDR3 has 13 amino acids. The CDR3 spells CSVQTGENSPLHF. The CDR3 nucleotides are TGCAGCGTTCAGACAGGAGAAAATTCACCCCTCCACTTT.

This clone was found a few times. This rearrangement joins TRBV7-9 to TRBJ1-6, with 7 nucleotides matching TRBD1. The junction had 8 bases not matched to a gene; V was cut back by 7 bases and J by 5 bases. CDR3 length equals 15 residues. CDR1 is SEHNR and CDR2 is FQNEAQ in the germline V gene (reference sequence). CDR3 nucleotide sequence: TGTGCCAGCATGGGAACAGGGGTCAATAATTCACCCCTCCACTTT. Its translation: CASMGTGVNNSPLHF. The complete variable domain, with remaining parts taken from reference TRBV7-9 and TRBJ1-6, reads DTGVSQNPRHKITKRGQNVTFRCDPISEHNRLYWYRQTLGQGPEFLTYFQNEAQLEKSRLLSDRFSAERPKGSFSTLEIQRTEQGDSAMYLCASMGTGVNNSPLHFGNGTRLTVT.

The chain links TRBV19 to TRBJ2-1, with a possible D match to TRBD1 (6 bases). From germline, CDR1 is LNHDA and CDR2 SQIVND (reference sequence). Trimming took 6 bases from V and 1 from J, leaving 13 bases between them. This CDR3 spans 15 amino acids. Here the CDR3 reads CASSPDRISYNEQFF. The DNA for the CDR3 is TGTGCCAGTAGCCCGGACAGAATATCCTACAATGAGCAGTTCTTC.

This sequence joins TRBV29-1 and TRBJ2-7; D is unclear. The CDR3 covers 14 residues. CDR1 and CDR2 (germline): SQVTM, ANQGSEA. V shed 7 bases and J shed 0 bases, with 16 bases lying between them. The CDR3 spells CSGVPPAVSYEQYF. DNA for the CDR3: TGCAGCGGGGTCCCCCCGGCGGTCTCCTACGAGCAGTACTTC.

This rearrangement joins TRBV4-2 to TRBJ2-1; a weak D match, TRBD2 (6 bases). The V end lost 0 bases, the J end lost 1 base, and 10 bases lay between the germline ends. Germline V CDR1 and CDR2: LGHNA, YNFKEQ. The CDR3 is made up of 16 amino acids. DNA for the CDR3: TGTGCCAGCAGCCAAGATCAACTAGCTTCCTACAATGAGCAGTTCTTC. Encoded protein: CASSQDQLASYNEQFF.

This clone was picked up a small number of times. This sequence joins TRBV11-3 and TRBJ2-7, with 10 bases lining up with TRBD2. Germline lookup yields CDR1 SGHNT and CDR2 YENEEA. The CDR3 is 19 amino acids. The V and J ends lost 3 bases and 0 bases, in that order; junction bases with no gene match: 14. The CDR3 spells CASSLGGGLAYPSSYEQYF. DNA for the CDR3: TGTGCCAGCAGCTTGGGGGGGGGACTAGCGTACCCCAGCTCCTACGAGCAGTACTTC.

The chain couples TRBV4-3 to TRBJ1-5, with 9 positions matching TRBD1. CDR1 is LGHNA and CDR2 is YSLEER in the germline V gene. J was trimmed by 6 bases and V by 1 base; bases with no gene match: 7. The CDR3 covers 16 residues. The CDR3 is CASSQVYRGQGQPQHF. The CDR3 DNA reads TGCGCCAGCAGCCAAGTCTACAGGGGGCAGGGTCAGCCCCAGCATTTT.

This clone turned up a few times. This chain joins TRBV3-1 (or the pseudogene TRBV3-2) and TRBJ1-2; D is perhaps TRBD1 (5 bases). Germline V lookup: CDR1 LGHDT, CDR2 YNNKEL (reference sequence). The germline V and J ends were trimmed by 5 bases and 5 bases, with 12 bases remaining between them. The CDR3 contains 13 residues. The CDR3 sequence: CASSGGIRYGYTF. DNA for the CDR3: TGTGCCAGCAGCGGGGGGATCCGGTATGGCTACACCTTC.

The chain employs TRBV7-9 and TRBJ2-1; TRBD2 aligns across 7 bases. The CDR3 consists of 16 residues. Trimming took 5 bases from V and 6 from J; bases not matched to a gene: 13. Germline CDR1 and CDR2: SEHNR and FQNEAQ (reference sequence). The CDR3 coding sequence is TGTGCCAGCAGCCCAATACTAGCGACCGACGTCAATGAGCAGTTCTTC. Protein: CASSPILATDVNEQFF.

This chain uses TRBV20-1 with TRBJ2-2, with D hard to call. The CDR3 has 13 residues. The V and J ends lost 3 bases and 3 bases respectively, with 8 bases between them. Germline V CDR1 and CDR2: DFQATT, SNEGSKA (reference sequence). CDR3 nucleotides: TGCAGTGCTAGTATCCGAGACACCGGGGAGCTGTTTTTT. It is translated as CSASIRDTGELFF.

This chain connects TRBV7-2 to TRBJ1-2; D is perhaps TRBD1 (5 bases). Germline V CDR1 and CDR2: SGHTA, FQGNSA. Trimming left V 6 bases short and J 0 bases short, with 14 bases between. The CDR3 is 15 amino acids. The CDR3 here is CASSIAGLANYGYTF. The CDR3 nucleotides are TGTGCCAGCAGTATAGCAGGGCTAGCTAACTATGGCTACACCTTC.